What follows are 26 T cell receptor beta chains derived from one specimen sequenced in a study of glioma-infiltrating T cells after dendritic cell vaccination. Sequenced by immunoSEQ multiplex PCR; TCRdb stores in-frame clones only, minus some. Among roughly 60,000 clones listed, approximately 87% were seen once. The sample's time point: after dendritic cell vaccination, including at tumor progression/relapse. Specimen: blood, collected after dendritic cell vaccination. The receptors stem from a human donor with glioblastoma.

V and J are TRBV30 and TRBJ2-7; TRBD1 is a possible D gene (6 bases). The CDR3 sequence is 13 residues long. The germline gives CDR1 GTSNPN, CDR2 SVGIG (reference sequence). V lost 1 base to trimming and J lost 3 bases, with 10 bases between them. The CDR3 reads CAWSAGHFYEQYF. The CDR3 coding sequence is TGTGCCTGGAGTGCGGGACACTTCTACGAGCAGTACTTC.

The chain carries TRBV7-9 and TRBJ2-3; D is uncertain. Germline lookup yields CDR1 SEHNR and CDR2 FQNEAQ (reference sequence). Between the trimmed V and J ends, which lost 5 bases and 6 bases, there was a span of 9 bases. The length of the CDR3 is 12 residues. The CDR3 loop reads CASSPIADTQYF. The CDR3 DNA reads as TGTGCCAGCAGCCCAATCGCGGATACGCAGTATTTT.

This rearrangement joins TRBV10-3 to TRBJ1-2, with D tentatively TRBD1 (5 bases). The CDR3 has 14 residues. Germline CDR1 and CDR2: ENHRY and SYGVKD. V gave up 0 bases and J gave up 8 bases, with 13 bases separating them. This CDR3 reads CAISESPAGNGYTF. The CDR3 region has the DNA TGTGCCATCAGTGAGTCGCCGGCAGGGAACGGCTACACCTTC.

In its sample, this clone was seen a few times. The rearrangement uses TRBV13 and TRBJ1-4; 8 bases match TRBD1. The V gene end was trimmed by 5 bases and the J gene end by 7 bases; junction bases not matched to a gene: 9. The CDR3 extends over 15 amino acids. Germline V gene sequence: CDR1 PRHDT, CDR2 FYEKMQ (reference sequence). The CDR3 region is CASSLKTGVGEKLFF. CDR3 sequence (DNA): TGTGCCAGCAGCCTAAAGACAGGGGTTGGTGAAAAACTGTTTTTT.

The CDR3 nucleotides are TGTGCCTCCAGGGCGCCCGGGACAGGGAATTCACCCCTCCACTTT. This translates into CASRAPGTGNSPLHF. This chain uses TRBV7-2 with TRBJ1-6, with TRBD1 matching 9 bases. V trimming: 11 bases; J trimming: 7 bases; junction bases outside the gene matches: 12. Germline CDR1 SGHTA, CDR2 FQGNSA. The CDR3 loop spans 15 amino acids. The variable domain in full, completed from reference TRBV7-2 and TRBJ1-6, reads GAGVSQSPSNKVTEKGKDVELRCDPISGHTALYWYRQSLGQGLEFLIYFQGNSAPDKSGLPSDRFSAERTGGSVSTLTIQRTQQEDSAVYLCASRAPGTGNSPLHFGNGTRLTVT.

This sequence joins TRBV6-1 and TRBJ2-7; 11 bases match TRBD2. V was clipped by 0 bases and J by 3 bases; unmatched bases: 4. This CDR3 is built from 16 residues. The germline V gene encodes CDR1 MNHNS and CDR2 SASEGT. CDR3 amino acids: CASSEASGTSGYEQYF. DNA of the CDR3: TGTGCCAGCAGTGAAGCATCGGGGACTAGCGGCTACGAGCAGTACTTC.

This chain uses TRBV13 with TRBJ2-1, with TRBD2 matching over 10 bases. The CDR3 spans 14 residues. J gave up 6 bases and V 5 bases, and 4 bases lay outside the gene matches. CDR1 and CDR2 (germline): PRHDT, FYEKMQ (reference sequence). The CDR3 DNA reads TGTGCCAGCAGCCCGAGGACTAGCGGCAATGAGCAGTTCTTC. Its protein is CASSPRTSGNEQFF.

Only one count was recorded for this clone. This rearrangement joins TRBV6-6 to TRBJ2-3; D remains ambiguous. With 11 bases removed from V and 2 bases from J, the gap between germline ends came to 8 bases. The germline V gene has CDR1 MNHNY and CDR2 SVGAGI (reference sequence). The CDR3 contains 11 residues. Written as DNA, the CDR3 is TGTGCCGTATCGGTCACAGATACGCAGTATTTT. Its translation is CAVSVTDTQYF.

This clone was found a few times. This chain joins TRBV4-1 and TRBJ2-7; a weak D match, TRBD1 (6 bases). In germline, CDR1 is MGHRA, CDR2 YSYEKL. The length of the CDR3 is 13 residues. Trimming shortened V by 4 bases and J by 3 bases, and 10 bases separated the two germline ends. In DNA, the CDR3 is TGCGCCAGCAGCCTACAACAGGGCTACGAGCAGTACTTC. Encoded protein: CASSLQQGYEQYF.

The chain carries TRBV6-5 and TRBJ2-3; maybe TRBD2 (6 bases). The ends were cut back, 6 bases at V and 4 bases at J, with 14 bases in the middle. The CDR3 length is 14 residues. Germline lookup yields CDR1 MNHEY and CDR2 SVGAGI. The CDR3 here is CASRKGRGSDTQYF. The CDR3 nucleotides read TGTGCCAGCAGGAAGGGACGGGGGTCAGATACGCAGTATTTT.

This clone has only a few counts. The chain combines TRBV7-3 with TRBJ1-5; no clear D gene. CDR3 length equals 13 residues. Deletions cut 4 bases from V and 6 bases from J, with 10 bases between. CDR1 and CDR2 from the germline V gene are SGHTA and FQGTGA. In nucleotides, the CDR3 is TGTGCCAGCAGCTCAGGAATAGGTCAGCCCCAGCATTTT. Its translation is CASSSGIGQPQHF. The variable domain in full, with the rest retrieved from reference TRBV7-3 and TRBJ1-5, is GAGVSQTPSNKVTEKGKYVELRCDPISGHTALYWYRQSLGQGPEFLIYFQGTGAADDSGLPNDRFFAVRPEGSVSTLKIQRTERGDSAVYLCASSSGIGQPQHFGDGTRLSIL.

This sequence joins TRBV9 and TRBJ2-1; D might be TRBD2 (6 bases). CDR1 and CDR2 from the germline V gene are SGDLS and YYNGEE. The CDR3 totals 15 residues. The germline V and J ends were trimmed by 6 bases and 5 bases, with 18 bases remaining between them. The CDR3 bases are TGTGCCAGCACGAAACTTGCGGGGCTTAACAATGAGCAGTTCTTC. It specifies CASTKLAGLNNEQFF.

This clone turned up a few times. J is TRBJ2-3 and V is TRBV5-6; possible D gene TRBD2, 6 bases. The V gene lost 0 bases and the J gene lost 5 bases, with 22 bases spanning the gap. The V gene's germline CDR1 is SGHDT and CDR2 YYEEEE. The CDR3 has 18 residues. CDR3 DNA sequence: TGTGCCAGCAGCTTGGTGACGGGAACTGGCTGGGGAGGAGATACGCAGTATTTT. It translates to CASSLVTGTGWGGDTQYF.

This clone was recorded a few times. This chain joins TRBV2 and TRBJ1-2; D perhaps matches TRBD1 (6 bases). Deletions cut 5 bases from V and 2 bases from J, with 9 bases between. Germline V lookup: CDR1 SNHLY, CDR2 FYNNEI. This CDR3 contains 13 residues. In DNA, the CDR3 is TGTGCCAGCAGTAGTACAGGGAACTATGGCTACACCTTC. Translated: CASSSTGNYGYTF.

This sequence joins TRBV9 and TRBJ1-1; 7 nucleotides match TRBD1. Germline CDR1 and CDR2: SGDLS and YYNGEE. The CDR3 is 17 amino acids. V lost 3 bases and J lost 7; bases outside the gene matches: 18. The CDR3 region has the DNA TGTGCCAGCAGCGCCCTGGGATACAGGGGTGGACTGAATGAAGCTTTCTTT. Its translation is CASSALGYRGGLNEAFF.

The sample holds one count of this clone. CDR3 loop: CASSLVQGTAEQFF. The CDR3 nucleotides are TGTGCCAGCAGCTTAGTTCAGGGGACGGCTGAGCAGTTCTTC. This chain uses TRBV7-9 with TRBJ2-1; D may be TRBD1 (6 bases). Germline V gives CDR1 SEHNR, CDR2 FQNEAQ (reference sequence). V gave up 1 base and J gave up 9 bases, with 13 bases separating them. CDR3 length: 14 amino acids.

The chain combines TRBV25-1 with TRBJ1-5; TRBD1 matches at 7 bases. CDR1 MGHDK and CDR2 SYGVNS come from the germline V gene. CDR3 length equals 17 residues. With 3 bases clipped from V and 7 bases from J, the junction kept 15 bases outside the gene matches. The CDR3 DNA reads as TGTGCCAGCAGTGATCAAGTTGAGACAGGGCCGGGGCAGCCCCAGCATTTT. This codes for CASSDQVETGPGQPQHF.

This rearrangement joins TRBV29-1 to TRBJ1-5, with 9 bases identical to TRBD1. CDR1 is SQVTM and CDR2 is ANQGSEA in the germline V gene. The CDR3 sequence is 13 residues long. The V segment lost 4 bases and the J segment 4 bases; nucleotides outside the gene matches: 2. CDR3 protein: CSVVTGGNQPQHF. CDR3 bases: TGCAGCGTTGTGACAGGGGGGAATCAGCCCCAGCATTTT.

The chain couples TRBV11-3 to TRBJ2-7; 9 bases fit TRBD1. The CDR3 consists of 15 residues. Trimming took 1 base from V and 3 from J; bases not matched to a gene: 4. Germline CDR1 SGHNT, CDR2 YENEEA. The CDR3 loop is CASSLVGQGYYEQYF. The CDR3 DNA reads TGTGCCAGCAGCTTAGTGGGACAGGGATACTACGAGCAGTACTTC.

The V and J genes are TRBV7-6 and TRBJ2-7, with D possibly being TRBD1 (5 bases). The CDR3 is 12 residues long. CDR1 is SGHVS, CDR2 FNYEAQ, per germline. V lost 2 bases and J lost 4, with 6 bases in between. As DNA, the CDR3 is TGTGCCAGCAGCTTACAGGGTTACGAGCAGTACTTC. Translating gives CASSLQGYEQYF.

V is TRBV30 and J is TRBJ1-5; D might be TRBD1 (6 bases). The V end lost 2 bases, the J end lost 3 bases, and 11 bases lay between the germline ends. The CDR3 consists of 14 residues. CDR1 and CDR2 (germline): GTSNPN, SVGIG (reference sequence). The CDR3 coding sequence is TGTGCCTGGAGTTTAGGACAGAACAATCAGCCCCAGCATTTT. Translated, it gives CAWSLGQNNQPQHF.

V and J are TRBV5-4 and TRBJ2-6, with 8 bases that match TRBD2. Germline loops: CDR1 SGHNT, CDR2 YYREEE (reference sequence). J gave up 2 bases and V 4 bases, and 11 bases lay outside the gene matches. This CDR3 has 18 residues. This CDR3 is CASSDPSGYFTGANVLTF. In DNA form, the CDR3 reads TGTGCCAGCAGCGACCCTAGCGGGTACTTCACTGGGGCCAACGTCCTGACTTTC.

The chain recombines TRBV28 with TRBJ1-5; 7 bases agree with TRBD1. The CDR3 spans 15 residues. Germline-derived CDR1 and CDR2 are MDHEN and SYDVKM. After removal of 5 bases from V and 6 bases from J, the junction contained 10 bases not matched to a gene. CDR3 bases: TGTGCCAGCAGTCCCGGGAGGGGGCCTAGTCAGCCCCAGCATTTT. It codes for CASSPGRGPSQPQHF.

The rearrangement links TRBV27 to TRBJ1-1; D not resolved. This CDR3 region has 13 residues. V was pared by 2 bases and J by 1 base, with 5 bases between. Germline V CDR1 and CDR2: MNHEY, SMNVEV (reference sequence). The DNA for the CDR3 is TGTGCCAGCAGTTTAGGCCCGAACACTGAAGCTTTCTTT. Translated: CASSLGPNTEAFF.

The chain joins TRBV5-1 to TRBJ1-2, with TRBD1 identical over 9 bases. Trimming took 1 base from V and 8 from J; bases not matched to a gene: 6. CDR1 SGHRS and CDR2 YFSETQ come from the germline V gene. This CDR3 spans 14 amino acids. CDR3: CASSLQQGAGGYTF. CDR3 coding DNA: TGCGCCAGCAGCTTGCAACAGGGGGCGGGGGGCTACACCTTC.

This sequence joins TRBV25-1 and TRBJ1-2, with D perhaps TRBD1 (5 bases). Trimming left V 3 bases short and J 4 bases short, with 6 bases between. There are 12 residues in the CDR3. The V gene's germline CDR1 is MGHDK and CDR2 SYGVNS. CDR3 in amino acids: CASSDRAYGYTF. The CDR3 DNA sequence: TGTGCCAGCAGTGACAGGGCCTATGGCTACACCTTC.